This T cell receptor (beta chain) is from a study of shared clonotypes between healthy human individuals (dated by TCRdb to about 2020). Background for the entire study: A couple of women and a few men aged 18 to 49 years were included in the cohort. Libraries were prepared and TCR repertoires were sequenced by different laboratories using diverse techniques, in order to increase sequencing depth and limit assay-specific biases. For each donor, CD4 naive and CD4 memory were each run on three plates, CD8 naive on two plates, and CD8 memory on one plate. Each donor's leukapheresis produced roughly between roughly 0.85 and 10 billion PBMCs. Blood TCR repertoires of about 5 healthy adults were deeply sequenced to estimate repertoire size and the extent of clonotype sharing between individuals.

With respect to this clone: The target of this receptor is not known. No quality values exist for individual bases; no much larger clone is one base distant.

The donors were healthy, HIV-negative adults with no recently reported acute infections or vaccinations. Only Caucasian adults living in Nashville, Tennessee, USA were represented among the donors. CD4+ T cells were enriched by magnetic negative selection; naive cells were then positively selected on CD45RA, and the negative fraction formed the memory subset. Blood was obtained by leukapheresis, after which PBMCs were separated by Ficoll-Histopaque density gradient centrifugation and cryopreserved in liquid nitrogen vapor phase. Analytical flow cytometry was used to check the purity and quantity of each magnetically sorted T cell population. Genomic DNA was isolated from each sorted fraction and quantified by UV absorbance on a Nanodrop 2000c. The germline V gene encodes CDR1 SNHLY and CDR2 FYNNEI. The CDR3 has 13 amino acids, counting the end cysteine and phenylalanine. Only the CDR3 DNA is retained, 39 bases long and in frame from the first base. V loses 2 bases of germline sequence and J loses 5 bases, and the interval between the two ends is 9 bases.

Broader findings and caveats from the paper: Naive subsets generally had larger estimated clonotype richness than memory subsets did. When four donors were compared, the shared fraction of clonotypes was approximately 5% for naive CD4, over 3% for naive CD8, 2% to 2.5% for memory CD4, and 0.35% to 0.4% for memory CD8. Clonotypes shared by all four sorted-subset donors showed higher generation probabilities than non-shared clonotypes. Pairwise subsampling indicated that sequencing depth was expected to affect the degree of clonotype sharing among donors. Sampling was restricted to blood, and TCR repertoires in tissues likely differ from the TCR repertoires found in blood. The genetic and exposure-history diversity represented was limited by the small number of donors. Incomplete sequencing was indicated by rarefaction of sorted-subset datasets, despite the large sequencing depth.

Using the deep immunoSEQ assay, multiplex PCR amplified TCR CDR3 regions from genomic DNA. Extracted genomic DNA from each cell subset was distributed evenly across all wells of several immunoSEQ 96-well plates, and each plate was treated as a replicate. For sorted subsets, approximately 190 ng genomic DNA, equal to tens of thousands of T cell genomes, was loaded into each replicate PCR. Purified libraries were quantified with a Qubit 3.0 fluorometer, sized on a Bioanalyzer 2100, and re-quantified with the KAPA Library Quantification kit. Every immunoSEQ 96-well plate was sequenced on a separate single-read 150-cycle Illumina NextSeq 550 flow cell. Processing in the source paper ran as follows. The immunoSEQ output contained only junctional sequences without quality scores, so filtering could not match that applied to full-length reads. Sequences were annotated with PyIR, a Python wrapper for IgBLAST v1.9, and V/J genes and CDR3 were assigned using IMGT germline references. Reads with weak V/J assignments (E-value above 1e-6), missing CDR3, stop codons, out-of-frame junctions, or ambiguous translated residues were removed. A V3J clonotype was defined by an identical inferred V gene, J gene, and CDR3 amino acid sequence. Percentage overlap between repertoires was computed as shared unique clonotypes divided by the size of the smaller repertoire. RTK rarefaction, the Chao1 estimator, and Recon v2.1 estimates of unobserved clonotypes were used to assess repertoire richness. Generation probabilities were computed with OLGA for all TCRbeta clonotypes obtained by the gDNA method from several donors. TCRdb took over this immuneACCESS table, retaining in-frame rearrangements with V and J assigned. Such tables are incomplete; in checked studies, under half of the missing clones stem from an unresolved V gene, and the remainder is unexplained. The V and J calls and clone size are taken from that table; D and trimming were inferred from the DNA. This sample has some 500,000 clones in its table, and 90% to 96% of those were observed once. The ten largest account for less than 0.06% of the sample.

Recombination joined TRBV2 with TRBJ1-1; no D gene is confidently identified. Sequencing was carried out using naive CD4+ T cells sorted from blood. What the cell subset or site label conveys for this sample: CD45RA+ positively selected. The origin of this receptor is a woman in her twenties or thirties in good health. The nucleotide sequence is TGTGCCAGCAGTGAAAGGTTTTGGACTGAAGCTTTCTTT. Protein translation: CASSERFWTEAFF.